This TCR beta chain appears in the sequencing data of a study of T-cell reconstitution after alpha-beta-depleted transplantation in children. This clonotype was counted between two and nine times. It was with unique molecular identifiers that the TCRbeta library was prepared. TCRdb called the PCR reads again in MiXCR, with one record for every CDR3 protein. The table includes about 500,000 distinct CDR3 sequences, less than 35% detected once. This CDR3 contains 16 residues. The V gene lost 6 bases and the J gene lost 4 bases, with 20 bases spanning the gap. Germline values: CDR1 MNHNS, CDR2 SASEGT. The sequence was collected from a human donor who donated a stem cell graft to a child with aplastic anemia. The rearrangement joins TRBV6-1 to TRBJ2-3; perhaps D is TRBD1 or TRBD2 (5 bases each). The sample in question was PBMCs from the stem cell graft donor, obtained from the stem cell graft. The CDR3 DNA follows: TGTGCCAGCAGGAACACCGGGACGGGACGGGCAGATACGCAGTATTTT. Its protein is CASRNTGTGRADTQYF.